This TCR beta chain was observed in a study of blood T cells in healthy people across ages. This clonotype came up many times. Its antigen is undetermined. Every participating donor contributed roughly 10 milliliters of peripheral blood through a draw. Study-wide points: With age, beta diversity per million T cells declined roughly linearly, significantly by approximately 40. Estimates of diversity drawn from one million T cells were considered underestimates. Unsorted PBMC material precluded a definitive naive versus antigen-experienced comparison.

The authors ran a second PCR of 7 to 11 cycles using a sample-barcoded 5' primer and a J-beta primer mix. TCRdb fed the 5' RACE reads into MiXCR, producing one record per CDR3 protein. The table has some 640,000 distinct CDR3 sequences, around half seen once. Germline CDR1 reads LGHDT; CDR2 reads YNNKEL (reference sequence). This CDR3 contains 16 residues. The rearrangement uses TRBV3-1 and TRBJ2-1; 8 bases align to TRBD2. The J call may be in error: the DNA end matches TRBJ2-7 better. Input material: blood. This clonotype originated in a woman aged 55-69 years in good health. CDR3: CASSQEGTSGYNEQYF. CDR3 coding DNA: TGTGCCAGCAGCCAAGAAGGAACTAGCGGATACAATGAGCAGTACTTC.